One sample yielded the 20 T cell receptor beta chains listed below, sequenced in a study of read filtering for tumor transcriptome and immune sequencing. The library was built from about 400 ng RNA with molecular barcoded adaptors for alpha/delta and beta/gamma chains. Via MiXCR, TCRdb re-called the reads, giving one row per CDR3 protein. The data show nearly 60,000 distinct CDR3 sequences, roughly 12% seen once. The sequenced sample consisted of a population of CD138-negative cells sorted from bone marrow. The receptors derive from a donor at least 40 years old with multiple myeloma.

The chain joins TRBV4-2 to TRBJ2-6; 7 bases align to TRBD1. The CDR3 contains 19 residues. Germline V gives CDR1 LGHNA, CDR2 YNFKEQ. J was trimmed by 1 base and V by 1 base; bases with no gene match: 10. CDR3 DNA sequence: TGTGCCAGCAGCCAAGGGGACAGCGCTCAAATATCTGGGGCCAACGTCCTGACTTTC. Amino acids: CASSQGDSAQISGANVLTF.

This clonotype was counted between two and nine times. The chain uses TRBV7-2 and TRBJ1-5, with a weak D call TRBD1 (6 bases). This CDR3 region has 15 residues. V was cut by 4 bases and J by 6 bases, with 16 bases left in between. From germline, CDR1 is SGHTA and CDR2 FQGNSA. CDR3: CASSSRGRGSQPQHF. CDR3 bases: TGTGCCAGCAGCTCCCGGGGCAGGGGTAGTCAGCCCCAGCATTTT.

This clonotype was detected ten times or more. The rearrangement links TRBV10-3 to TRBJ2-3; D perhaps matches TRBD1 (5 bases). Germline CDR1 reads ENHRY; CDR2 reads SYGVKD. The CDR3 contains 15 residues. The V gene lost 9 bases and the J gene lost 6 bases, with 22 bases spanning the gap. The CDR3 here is CAIEGGQGLSDTQYF. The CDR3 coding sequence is TGTGCCATTGAAGGTGGGCAGGGCCTGAGCGATACGCAGTATTTT.

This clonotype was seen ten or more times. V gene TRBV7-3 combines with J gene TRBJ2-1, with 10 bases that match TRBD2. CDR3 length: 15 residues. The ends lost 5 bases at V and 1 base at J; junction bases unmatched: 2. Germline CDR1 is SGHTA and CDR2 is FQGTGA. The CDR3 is CASSMTSGSYNEQFF. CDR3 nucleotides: TGTGCCAGCAGCATGACTAGCGGGTCCTACAATGAGCAGTTCTTC.

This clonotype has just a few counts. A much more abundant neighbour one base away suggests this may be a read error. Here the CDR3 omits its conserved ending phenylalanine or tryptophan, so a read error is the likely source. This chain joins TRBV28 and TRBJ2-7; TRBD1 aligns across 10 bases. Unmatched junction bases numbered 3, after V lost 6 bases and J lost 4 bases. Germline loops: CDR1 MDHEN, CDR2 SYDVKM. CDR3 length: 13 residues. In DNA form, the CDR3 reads TGTGCCAGCAGCCGACAGGGGGCTTACGAGCAGTACCTC. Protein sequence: CASSRQGAYEQYL.

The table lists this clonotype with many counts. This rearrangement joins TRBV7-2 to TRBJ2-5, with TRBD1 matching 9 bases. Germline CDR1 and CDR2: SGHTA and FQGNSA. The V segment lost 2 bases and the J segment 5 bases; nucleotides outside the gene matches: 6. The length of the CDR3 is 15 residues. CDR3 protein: CASSLPGQGGETQYF. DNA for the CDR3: TGTGCCAGCAGCTTACCGGGACAGGGTGGTGAGACCCAGTACTTC.

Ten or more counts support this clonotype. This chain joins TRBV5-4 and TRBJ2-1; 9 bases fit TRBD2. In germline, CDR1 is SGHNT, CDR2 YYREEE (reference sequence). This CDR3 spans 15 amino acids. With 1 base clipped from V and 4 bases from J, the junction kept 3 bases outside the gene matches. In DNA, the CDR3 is TGTGCCAGCAGCTTGTTTGCGGGGGGGTACAATGAGCAGTTCTTC. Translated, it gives CASSLFAGGYNEQFF.

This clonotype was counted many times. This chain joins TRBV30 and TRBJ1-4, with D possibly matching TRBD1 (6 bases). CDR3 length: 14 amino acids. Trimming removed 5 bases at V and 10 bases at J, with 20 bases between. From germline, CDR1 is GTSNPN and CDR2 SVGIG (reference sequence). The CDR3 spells CAWVGMQGSGKLFF. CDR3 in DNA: TGTGCCTGGGTCGGCATGCAGGGGAGCGGAAAACTGTTTTTT.

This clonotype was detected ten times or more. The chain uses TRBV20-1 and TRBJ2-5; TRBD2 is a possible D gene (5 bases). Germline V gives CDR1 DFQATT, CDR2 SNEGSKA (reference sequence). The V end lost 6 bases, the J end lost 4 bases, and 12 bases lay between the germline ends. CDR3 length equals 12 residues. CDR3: CSAGLGGETQYF. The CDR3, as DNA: TGCAGTGCCGGACTGGGCGGAGAGACCCAGTACTTC.

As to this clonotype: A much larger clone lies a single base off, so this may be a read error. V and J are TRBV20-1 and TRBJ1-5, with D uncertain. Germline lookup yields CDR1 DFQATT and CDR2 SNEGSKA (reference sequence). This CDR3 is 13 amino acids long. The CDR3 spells CSASGVSSQPQHF. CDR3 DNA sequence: TGCAGTGCTAGCGGGGTTAGCAGTCAGCCCCAGCATTTT.

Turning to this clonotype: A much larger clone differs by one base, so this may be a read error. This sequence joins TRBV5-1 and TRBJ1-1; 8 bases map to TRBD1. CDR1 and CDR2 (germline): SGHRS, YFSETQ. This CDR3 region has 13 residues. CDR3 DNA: TGCGCCACCAGCGTTGGACAGGGTGGTGAAGCTTTCTTT. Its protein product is CATSVGQGGEAFF. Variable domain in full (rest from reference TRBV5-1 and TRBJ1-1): KAGVTQTPRYLIKTRGQQVTLSCSPISGHRSVSWYQQTPGQGLQFLFEYFSETQRNKGNFPGRFSGRQFSNSRSEMNVSTLELGDSALYLCATSVGQGGEAFFGQGTRLTVV.

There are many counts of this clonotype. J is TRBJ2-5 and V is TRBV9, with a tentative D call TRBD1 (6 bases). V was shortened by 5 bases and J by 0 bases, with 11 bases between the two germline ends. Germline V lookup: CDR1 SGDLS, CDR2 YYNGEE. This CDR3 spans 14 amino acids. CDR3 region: CASSATGYQETQYF. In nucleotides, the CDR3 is TGTGCCAGCAGTGCCACAGGGTACCAAGAGACCCAGTACTTC.

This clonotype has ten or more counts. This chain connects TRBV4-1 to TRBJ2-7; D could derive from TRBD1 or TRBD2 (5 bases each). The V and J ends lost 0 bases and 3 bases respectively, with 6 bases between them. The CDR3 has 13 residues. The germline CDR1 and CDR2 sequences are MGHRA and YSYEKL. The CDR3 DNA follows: TGCGCCAGCAGCCAAGAGAGGGGCTACGAGCAGTACTTC. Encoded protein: CASSQERGYEQYF.

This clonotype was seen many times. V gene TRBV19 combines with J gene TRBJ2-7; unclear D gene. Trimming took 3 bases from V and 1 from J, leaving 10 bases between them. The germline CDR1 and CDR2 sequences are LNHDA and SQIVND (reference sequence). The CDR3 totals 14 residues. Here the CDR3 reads CASSIDGESYEQYF. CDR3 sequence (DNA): TGTGCCAGTAGTATTGATGGGGAATCCTACGAGCAGTACTTC.

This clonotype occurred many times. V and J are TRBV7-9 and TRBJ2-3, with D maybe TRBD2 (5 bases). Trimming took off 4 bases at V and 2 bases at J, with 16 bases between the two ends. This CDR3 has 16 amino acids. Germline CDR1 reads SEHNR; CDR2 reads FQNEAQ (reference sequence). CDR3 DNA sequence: TGTGCCAGCAGCTCCGGTCGGCTAGCTTCCACAGATACGCAGTATTTT. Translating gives CASSSGRLASTDTQYF. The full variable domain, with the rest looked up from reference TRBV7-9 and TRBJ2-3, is DTGVSQNPRHKITKRGQNVTFRCDPISEHNRLYWYRQTLGQGPEFLTYFQNEAQLEKSRLLSDRFSAERPKGSFSTLEIQRTEQGDSAMYLCASSSGRLASTDTQYFGPGTRLTVL.

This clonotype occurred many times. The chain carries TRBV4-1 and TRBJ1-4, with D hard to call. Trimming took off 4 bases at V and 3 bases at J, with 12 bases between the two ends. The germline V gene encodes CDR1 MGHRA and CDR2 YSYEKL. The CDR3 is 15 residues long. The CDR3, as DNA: TGCGCCAGCAGCCCCCGACACCCAGCTAATGAAAAACTGTTTTTT. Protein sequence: CASSPRHPANEKLFF.

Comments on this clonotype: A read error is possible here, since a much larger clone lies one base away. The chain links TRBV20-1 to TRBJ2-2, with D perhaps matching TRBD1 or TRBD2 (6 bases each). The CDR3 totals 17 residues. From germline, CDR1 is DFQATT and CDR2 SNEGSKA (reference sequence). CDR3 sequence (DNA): TGCAGTTCTAGAGATGACAGGAGGGATTTGAACACCGGGGAGCTGTTTTTT. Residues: CSSRDDRRDLNTGELFF.

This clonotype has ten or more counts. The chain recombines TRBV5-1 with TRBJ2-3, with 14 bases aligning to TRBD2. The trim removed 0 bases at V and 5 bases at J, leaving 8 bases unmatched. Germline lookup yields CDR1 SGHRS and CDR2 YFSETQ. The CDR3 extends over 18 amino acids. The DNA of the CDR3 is TGCGCCAGCAGCTTGGGATCGACTAGCGGGGGGGCTGGAGATACGCAGTATTTT. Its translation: CASSLGSTSGGAGDTQYF. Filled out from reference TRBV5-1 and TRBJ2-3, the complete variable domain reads KAGVTQTPRYLIKTRGQQVTLSCSPISGHRSVSWYQQTPGQGLQFLFEYFSETQRNKGNFPGRFSGRQFSNSRSEMNVSTLELGDSALYLCASSLGSTSGGAGDTQYFGPGTRLTVL.

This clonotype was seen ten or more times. CDR3 nucleotide sequence: TGTGCCACCAGCCCCGCGGACAGGGACTACAATGAGCAGTTCTTC. Encoded protein: CATSPADRDYNEQFF. V and J are TRBV24-1 and TRBJ2-1; TRBD1 aligns across 8 bases. Germline CDR1 KGHDR, CDR2 SFDVKD. After removal of 7 bases from V and 3 bases from J, the junction contained 7 bases not matched to a gene. The CDR3 contains 15 residues.

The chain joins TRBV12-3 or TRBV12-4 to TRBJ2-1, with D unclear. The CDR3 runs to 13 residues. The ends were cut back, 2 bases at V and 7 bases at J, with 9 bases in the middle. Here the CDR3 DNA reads TGTGCCAGCAGTTTAATCGGTGGGAATGAGCAGTTCTTC. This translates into CASSLIGGNEQFF.